This T cell receptor beta chain was recovered during a study of T cells in Graves' hyperthyroidism and ophthalmopathy. Overall study: The blood sample was taken at first diagnosis, before treatment began.

What was amplified from RNA transcripts were TCR beta CDR3 regions. HTBI primers were the set used in a first-round RT-PCR of the TCR CDR3. TCRdb reprocessed the multiplex PCR reads via MiXCR and lists one record per CDR3 protein. This sample yields approximately 200,000 distinct CDR3 sequences, of which approximately 20% are seen a single time; around 47% belongs to the top ten. The CDR3 loop spans 16 amino acids. CDR1 and CDR2 (germline): SGDLS, YYNGEE. V dropped 0 bases and J dropped 4 bases, with 13 bases sitting between them. The TCR comes from a man aged 35 to 55 with Graves' hyperthyroidism. Sequencing input: blood. V gene TRBV9 combines with J gene TRBJ2-2; no reliable D call. The CDR3 loop is CASSVASETRTGELFF. The CDR3 region has the DNA TGTGCCAGCAGCGTAGCTTCTGAAACGCGCACCGGGGAGCTGTTTTTT.